This is a list of T cell receptor beta chains from one sample in a study of PD-1 blockade in classical Hodgkin lymphoma. The method was immunoSEQ multiplex PCR; TCRdb's version includes in-frame clones alone and lacks a portion of them. Of around 25,000 clones listed, approximately 80% were seen once; the top ten hold roughly 6.7%. The source material was peripheral blood mononuclear cells (PBMCs), sampled at baseline. The origin of the receptors is a human donor with classical Hodgkin lymphoma. Each CDR3 is given with its conserved first and last residue. D genes are given only for firm matches. Size values are once, few and many counts, or a class for expanded clones, and some rows have none.

CDR3,DNA,J,V,D,size
CASSVAGGLGGELFF,TGTGCCAGCAGCGTAGCAGGGGGCCTGGGCGGGGAGCTGTTTTTT,TRBJ2-2,TRBV9,TRBD1,.
CASSPAPPFTYEQYF,TGTGCCAGCAGCCCCGCCCCCCCTTTCACCTACGAGCAGTACTTC,TRBJ2-7,TRBV5-4,.,.
CASSWDRAYTEAFF,TGTGCCAGCAGCTGGGACAGGGCGTACACTGAAGCTTTCTTT,TRBJ1-1,TRBV5-4,TRBD1,once
CASSRGQIGSGNTIYF,TGTGCCAGCAGCAGGGGACAGATTGGCTCTGGAAACACCATATATTTT,TRBJ1-3,TRBV7-2,TRBD1,.
CASSLDAAYNYGYTF,TGTGCCAGCAGCTTGGATGCAGCCTATAACTATGGCTACACCTTC,TRBJ1-2,TRBV5-5,.,.
CASSIDYEQYF,TGTGCCAGTAGTATAGACTACGAGCAGTACTTC,TRBJ2-7,TRBV19,.,.
CASSHTGGSNEQYF,TGTGCCAGCAGCCACACTGGGGGGAGCAACGAGCAGTACTTC,TRBJ2-7,TRBV27,.,.
CAIADGPYNEQFF,TGTGCCATCGCAGACGGGCCTTACAATGAGCAGTTCTTC,TRBJ2-1,TRBV19,.,.
CAWMRTSLNTEAFF,TGTGCCTGGATGCGCACAAGCCTAAACACTGAAGCTTTCTTT,TRBJ1-1,TRBV30,.,.
CASRSGLDSNYGYTF,TGTGCCAGCCGTTCAGGGTTGGATTCTAACTATGGCTACACCTTC,TRBJ1-2,TRBV7-9,.,few
CAISEAKEAFF,TGTGCCATCAGTGAGGCAAAGGAGGCTTTCTTT,TRBJ1-1,TRBV10-3,.,.
CAKAPGQGFTGELFF,TGTGCCAAGGCCCCGGGACAGGGCTTCACCGGGGAGCTGTTTTTT,TRBJ2-2,TRBV5-8,TRBD1,.
CASSFLTGGDSPLHF,TGCGCCAGCAGCTTCCTGACAGGGGGTGATTCACCCCTCCACTTT,TRBJ1-6,TRBV5-1,TRBD1,.
CASSLNGAGRGPNYGYTF,TGTGCCAGCAGTTTGAATGGGGCAGGTAGGGGGCCTAACTATGGCTACACCTTC,TRBJ1-2,TRBV27,TRBD1,.
CASSIMDSLSGNTIYF,TGTGCCAGCAGCATTATGGACAGCCTCTCTGGAAACACCATATATTTT,TRBJ1-3,TRBV9,.,.
CASSYTYEQYF,TGTGCCAGCAGTTACACCTACGAGCAGTACTTC,TRBJ2-7,TRBV6-6,.,.
CASRKGQGGGQPQHF,TGTGCCAGTAGGAAGGGGCAGGGGGGCGGTCAGCCCCAGCATTTT,TRBJ1-5,TRBV19,TRBD1,.
CASSLEQGAEAFF,TGTGCCAGCAGCTTAGAACAGGGTGCTGAAGCTTTCTTT,TRBJ1-1,TRBV13,.,once
CASSLGTGTYEQYF,TGCGCCAGCAGCCTAGGGACGGGGACCTACGAGCAGTACTTC,TRBJ2-7,TRBV4-3,.,.